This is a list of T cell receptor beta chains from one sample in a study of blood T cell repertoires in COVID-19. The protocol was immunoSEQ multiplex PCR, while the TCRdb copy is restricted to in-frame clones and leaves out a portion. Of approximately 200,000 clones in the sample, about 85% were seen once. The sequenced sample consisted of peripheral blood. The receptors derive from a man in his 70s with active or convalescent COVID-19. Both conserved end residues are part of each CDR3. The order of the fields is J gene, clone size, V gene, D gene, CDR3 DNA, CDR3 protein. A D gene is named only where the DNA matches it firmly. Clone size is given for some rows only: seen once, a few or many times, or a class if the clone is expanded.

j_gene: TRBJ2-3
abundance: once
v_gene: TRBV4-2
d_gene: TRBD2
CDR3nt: TGTGCCAGCAGCCAAGGTGTTGGGCTAGCGGGGGGGCTGGGAGATACGCAGTATTTT
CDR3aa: CASSQGVGLAGGLGDTQYF

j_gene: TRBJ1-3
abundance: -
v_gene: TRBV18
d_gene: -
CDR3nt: TGTGCCAGCTCACCGGCGGGGCGCGGAAACACCATATATTTT
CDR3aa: CASSPAGRGNTIYF

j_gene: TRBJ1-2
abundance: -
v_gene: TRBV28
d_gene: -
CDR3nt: TGTGCCAGCAGCCCCGACAGGTTATATGGCTACACCTTC
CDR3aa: CASSPDRLYGYTF

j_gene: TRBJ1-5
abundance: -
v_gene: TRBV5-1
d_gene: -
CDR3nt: TGCGCCAGCAGCAACGAACCGGATCAGCCCCAGCATTTT
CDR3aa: CASSNEPDQPQHF

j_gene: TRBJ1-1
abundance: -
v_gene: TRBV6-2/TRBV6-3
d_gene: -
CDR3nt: TGTGCCAGCAGTTACATGGGGAGTGACACTGAAGCTTTCTTT
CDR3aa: CASSYMGSDTEAFF

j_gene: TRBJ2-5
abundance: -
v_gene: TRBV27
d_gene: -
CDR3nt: TGTGCCAGCAAGGGGTGGGGGCGGGAGACCCAGTACTTC
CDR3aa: CASKGWGRETQYF

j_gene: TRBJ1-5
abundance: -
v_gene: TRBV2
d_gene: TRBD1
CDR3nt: TGTGCCAGCAGGGCCGGCACAGGGGGCAATCAGCCCCAGCATTTT
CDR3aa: CASRAGTGGNQPQHF

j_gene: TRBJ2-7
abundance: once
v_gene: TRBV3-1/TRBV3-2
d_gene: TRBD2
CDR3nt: TGTGCCAGCAGCCAAGCTACGGGAGGAAGAGGCGAGCAGTACTTC
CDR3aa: CASSQATGGRGEQYF

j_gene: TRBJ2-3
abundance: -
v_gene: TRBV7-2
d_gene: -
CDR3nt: TGTGCCAGCAGCCGTAGCTCCCCTACGCAGTATTTT
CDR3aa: CASSRSSPTQYF

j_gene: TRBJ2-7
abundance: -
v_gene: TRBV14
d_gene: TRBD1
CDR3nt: TGTGCCAGCAGCCAAGTTACAGGGGCCTTCCCCTACGAGCAGTACTTC
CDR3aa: CASSQVTGAFPYEQYF

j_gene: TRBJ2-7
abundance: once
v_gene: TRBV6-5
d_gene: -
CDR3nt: TGTGCCAGCAGAAGGGCCAGGGCCTACGAGCAGTACTTC
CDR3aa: CASRRARAYEQYF

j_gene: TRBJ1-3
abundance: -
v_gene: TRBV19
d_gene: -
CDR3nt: TGTGCCAGTTGGCAGGGAGGGCTGAGAAACACCATATATTTT
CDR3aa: CASWQGGLRNTIYF

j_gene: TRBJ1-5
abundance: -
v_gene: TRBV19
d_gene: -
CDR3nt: TGTGCCAGTAGCCCGGCAGGGGTGAGCAATCAGCCCCAGCATTTT
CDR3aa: CASSPAGVSNQPQHF

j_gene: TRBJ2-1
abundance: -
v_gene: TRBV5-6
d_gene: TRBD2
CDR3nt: TGTGCCAGCAGCTTGGGAGCGGGGCGAAACAATGAGCAGTTCTTC
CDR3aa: CASSLGAGRNNEQFF

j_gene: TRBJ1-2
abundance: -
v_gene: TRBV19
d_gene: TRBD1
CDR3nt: TGTGCCACTGCCCGGACAGGGCTTATGGACTATGGCTACACCTTC
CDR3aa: CATARTGLMDYGYTF

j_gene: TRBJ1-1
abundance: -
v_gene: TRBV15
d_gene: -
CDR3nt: TGTGCCACCAGCAGAAGTGAGGGCCACACTGAAGCTTTCTTT
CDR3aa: CATSRSEGHTEAFF

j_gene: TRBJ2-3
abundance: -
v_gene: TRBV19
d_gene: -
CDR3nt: TGTGCCAGTAGCTGGGGGGAAGATACGCAGTATTTT
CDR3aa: CASSWGEDTQYF

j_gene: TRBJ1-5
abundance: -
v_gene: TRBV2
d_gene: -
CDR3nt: TGTGCCAGCAGCTCCGGGATCCAGCCCCAGCATTTT
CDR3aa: CASSSGIQPQHF

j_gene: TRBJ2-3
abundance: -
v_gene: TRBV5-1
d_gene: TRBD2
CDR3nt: TGCGCCAGCAGGTGGCGGGGGGTGGCAGATACGCAGTATTTT
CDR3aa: CASRWRGVADTQYF

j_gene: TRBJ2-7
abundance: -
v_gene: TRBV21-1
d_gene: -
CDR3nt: TGTGCCAGCAGCAAAAAAGGACCGGGACTAGCGGGGGATCCCGTATCCTACGAGCAGTACTTC
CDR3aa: CASSKKGPGLAGDPVSYEQYF

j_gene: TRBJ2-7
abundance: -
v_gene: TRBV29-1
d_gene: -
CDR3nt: TGCAGTGTGAAAAGCACAGGGAAGTTATCCTACGAGCAGTACTTC
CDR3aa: CSVKSTGKLSYEQYF

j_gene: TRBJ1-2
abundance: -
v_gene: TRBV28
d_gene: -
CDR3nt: TGTGCCAGCAGTTTTGGGGGGGCAGCCTATGGCTACACCTTC
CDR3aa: CASSFGGAAYGYTF

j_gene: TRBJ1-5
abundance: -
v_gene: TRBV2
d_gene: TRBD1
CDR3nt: TGTGCCAGCAGTGGGACAGGGGGGGATCAGCCCCAGCATTTT
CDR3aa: CASSGTGGDQPQHF

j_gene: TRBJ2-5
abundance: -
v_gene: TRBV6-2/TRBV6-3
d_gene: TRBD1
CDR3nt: TGTGCCAGCAGTACTAACAGGGGGCGCGTTATGGAGACCCAGTACTTC
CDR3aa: CASSTNRGRVMETQYF

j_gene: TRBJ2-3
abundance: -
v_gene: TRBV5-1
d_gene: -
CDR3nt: TGCGCCAGCAGCTTAGTAGTTTCGGGGTCCACAGATACGCAGTATTTT
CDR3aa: CASSLVVSGSTDTQYF

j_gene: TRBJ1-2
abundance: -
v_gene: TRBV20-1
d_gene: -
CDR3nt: TGCAGTCATTCGGGGTATGGCTACACCTTC
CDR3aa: CSHSGYGYTF

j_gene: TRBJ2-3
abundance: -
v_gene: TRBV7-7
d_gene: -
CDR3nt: TGTGCTAGCAGCTTAGGGGGCGGGGGCACAGATACGCAGTATTTT
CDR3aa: CASSLGGGGTDTQYF

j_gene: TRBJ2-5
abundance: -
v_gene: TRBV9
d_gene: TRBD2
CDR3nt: TGTGCCAGCTCCGGGTTGGGCGGGGGAACTCAAGAGACCCAGTACTTC
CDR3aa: CASSGLGGGTQETQYF

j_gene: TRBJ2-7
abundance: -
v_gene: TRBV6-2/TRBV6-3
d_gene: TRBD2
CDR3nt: TGTGCCAGCAGTCTAGCGGGGGAACCCTCCTACGAGCAGTACTTC
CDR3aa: CASSLAGEPSYEQYF

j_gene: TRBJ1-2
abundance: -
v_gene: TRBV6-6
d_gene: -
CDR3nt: TGTGCCAGCAGTCCGACGGGGGGCCGTGGCTACACCTTC
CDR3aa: CASSPTGGRGYTF

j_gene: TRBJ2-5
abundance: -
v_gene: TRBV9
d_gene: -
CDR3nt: TGTGCCAGCAGCAGGGGGGGGGCCTTTGAGACCCAGTACTTC
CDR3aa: CASSRGGAFETQYF

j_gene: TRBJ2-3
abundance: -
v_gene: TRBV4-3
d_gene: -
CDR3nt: TGCGCCAGCAGCCCGGACCCCGGGAGTGTTTCCGATACGCAGTATTTT
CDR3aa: CASSPDPGSVSDTQYF

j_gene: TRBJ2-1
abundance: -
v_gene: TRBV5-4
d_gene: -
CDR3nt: TGTGCCAGCAGCAGGACAGTGAACAATGAGCAGTTCTTC
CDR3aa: CASSRTVNNEQFF

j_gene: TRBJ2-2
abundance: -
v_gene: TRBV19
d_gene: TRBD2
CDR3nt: TGTGCCAGTAGTATCCTAGCGGGAGGCCTGAACACCGGGGAGCTGTTTTTT
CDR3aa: CASSILAGGLNTGELFF

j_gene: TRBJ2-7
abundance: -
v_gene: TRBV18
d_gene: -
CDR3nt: TGTGCCAGCTCACCAGGGGCACCAACCTACGAGCAGTACTTC
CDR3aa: CASSPGAPTYEQYF

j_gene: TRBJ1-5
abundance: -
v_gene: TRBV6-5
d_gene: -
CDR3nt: TGTGCCAGCAGCCTAACGAGCAATCAGCCCCAGCATTTT
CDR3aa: CASSLTSNQPQHF

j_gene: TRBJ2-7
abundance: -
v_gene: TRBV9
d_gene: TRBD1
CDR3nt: TGTGCCAGCAGCGAAGGGACAGGGAAGTACGAGCAGTACTTC
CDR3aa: CASSEGTGKYEQYF

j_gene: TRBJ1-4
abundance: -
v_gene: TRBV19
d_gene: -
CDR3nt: TGTGCCAGTAGTACCACAACTAATGAAAAACTGTTTTTT
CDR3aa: CASSTTTNEKLFF

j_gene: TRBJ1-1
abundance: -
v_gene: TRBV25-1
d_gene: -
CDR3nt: TGTGCCAGCAGTGAATGGCGGGCGGGGTCGAACACTGAAGCTTTCTTT
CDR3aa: CASSEWRAGSNTEAFF

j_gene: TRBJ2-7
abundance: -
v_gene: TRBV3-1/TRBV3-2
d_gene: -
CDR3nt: TGTGCCAGCAGCCAAGTTCGGCGGGGCGAGCAGTACTTC
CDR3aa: CASSQVRRGEQYF

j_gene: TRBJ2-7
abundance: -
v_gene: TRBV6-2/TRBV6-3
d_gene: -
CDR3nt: TGTGCCAGCAGTTACCCGGGGACCTACGAGCAGTACTTC
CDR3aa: CASSYPGTYEQYF

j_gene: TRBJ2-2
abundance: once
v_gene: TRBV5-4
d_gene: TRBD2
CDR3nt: TGTGCCAGCAGCTCGACCTTACTAGCGGGAGATCCCGGGGAGCTGTTTTTT
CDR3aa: CASSSTLLAGDPGELFF

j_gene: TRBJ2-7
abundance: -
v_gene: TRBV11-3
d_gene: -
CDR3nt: TGTGCCAGCAGCCATGGAGGAGGGTCCTACGAGCAGTACTTC
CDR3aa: CASSHGGGSYEQYF

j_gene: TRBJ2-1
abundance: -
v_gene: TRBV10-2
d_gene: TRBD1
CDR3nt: TGCGCCAGCAGTCACAGGGGAAATGAGCAGTTCTTC
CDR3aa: CASSHRGNEQFF

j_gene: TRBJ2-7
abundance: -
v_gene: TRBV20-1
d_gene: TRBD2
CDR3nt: TGCAGTGCTAGTCAGACTAGCTCCGGCGAGCAGTACTTC
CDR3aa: CSASQTSSGEQYF

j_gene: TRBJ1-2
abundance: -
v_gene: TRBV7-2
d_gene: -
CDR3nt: TGTGCCAGCATCACGACGGGGGGCGCTGACTATGGCTACACCTTC
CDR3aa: CASITTGGADYGYTF

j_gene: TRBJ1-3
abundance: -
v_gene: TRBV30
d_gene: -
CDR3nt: TGTGCCTGGAGTGTTGCCGGCTCTGGAAACACCATATATTTT
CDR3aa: CAWSVAGSGNTIYF

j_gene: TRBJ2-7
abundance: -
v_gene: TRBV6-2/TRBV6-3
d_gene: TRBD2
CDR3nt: TGTGCCAGCAGTGCAATGACTAGCGGGAGGACCTACGAGCAGTACTTC
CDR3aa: CASSAMTSGRTYEQYF

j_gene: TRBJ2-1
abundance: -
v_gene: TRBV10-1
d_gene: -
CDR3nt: TGCGCCAGCAGTGAGTCCCGCGTGGCCGGGGTGTCGAACAATGAGCAGTTCTTC
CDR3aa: CASSESRVAGVSNNEQFF

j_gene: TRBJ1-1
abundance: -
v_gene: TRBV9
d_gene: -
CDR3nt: TGTGCCAGCAGTCCGGGTGGGAACACTGAAGCTTTCTTT
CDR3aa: CASSPGGNTEAFF

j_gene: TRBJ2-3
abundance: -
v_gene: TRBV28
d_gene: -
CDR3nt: TGTGCCAGCAGTCCGCGGACAGGCACAGATACGCAGTATTTT
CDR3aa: CASSPRTGTDTQYF

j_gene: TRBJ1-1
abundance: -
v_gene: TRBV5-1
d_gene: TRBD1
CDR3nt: TGCGCCAGCAGCACGAGGGACAGGGGGCGAAGCACTGAAGCTTTCTTT
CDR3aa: CASSTRDRGRSTEAFF

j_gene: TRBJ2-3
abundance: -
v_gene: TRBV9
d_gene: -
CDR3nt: TGTGCCAGCAGCGTAGGCGCTAGCTCTAGCACAGATACGCAGTATTTT
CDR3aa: CASSVGASSSTDTQYF